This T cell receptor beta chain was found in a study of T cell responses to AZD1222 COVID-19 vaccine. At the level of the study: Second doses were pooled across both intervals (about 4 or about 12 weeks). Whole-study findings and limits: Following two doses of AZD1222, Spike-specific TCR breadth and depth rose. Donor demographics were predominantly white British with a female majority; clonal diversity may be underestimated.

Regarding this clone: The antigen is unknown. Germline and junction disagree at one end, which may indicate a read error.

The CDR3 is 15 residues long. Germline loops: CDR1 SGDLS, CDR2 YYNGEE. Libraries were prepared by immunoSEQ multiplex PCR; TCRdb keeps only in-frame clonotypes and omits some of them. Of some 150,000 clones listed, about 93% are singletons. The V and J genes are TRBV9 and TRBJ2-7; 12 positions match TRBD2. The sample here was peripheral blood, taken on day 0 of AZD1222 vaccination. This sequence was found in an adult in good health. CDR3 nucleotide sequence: TGTGCCAGCAGCGTAGCCTTTCCTGAAGGACTAGCGGGGCTCTTC. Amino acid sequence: CASSVAFPEGLAGLF.